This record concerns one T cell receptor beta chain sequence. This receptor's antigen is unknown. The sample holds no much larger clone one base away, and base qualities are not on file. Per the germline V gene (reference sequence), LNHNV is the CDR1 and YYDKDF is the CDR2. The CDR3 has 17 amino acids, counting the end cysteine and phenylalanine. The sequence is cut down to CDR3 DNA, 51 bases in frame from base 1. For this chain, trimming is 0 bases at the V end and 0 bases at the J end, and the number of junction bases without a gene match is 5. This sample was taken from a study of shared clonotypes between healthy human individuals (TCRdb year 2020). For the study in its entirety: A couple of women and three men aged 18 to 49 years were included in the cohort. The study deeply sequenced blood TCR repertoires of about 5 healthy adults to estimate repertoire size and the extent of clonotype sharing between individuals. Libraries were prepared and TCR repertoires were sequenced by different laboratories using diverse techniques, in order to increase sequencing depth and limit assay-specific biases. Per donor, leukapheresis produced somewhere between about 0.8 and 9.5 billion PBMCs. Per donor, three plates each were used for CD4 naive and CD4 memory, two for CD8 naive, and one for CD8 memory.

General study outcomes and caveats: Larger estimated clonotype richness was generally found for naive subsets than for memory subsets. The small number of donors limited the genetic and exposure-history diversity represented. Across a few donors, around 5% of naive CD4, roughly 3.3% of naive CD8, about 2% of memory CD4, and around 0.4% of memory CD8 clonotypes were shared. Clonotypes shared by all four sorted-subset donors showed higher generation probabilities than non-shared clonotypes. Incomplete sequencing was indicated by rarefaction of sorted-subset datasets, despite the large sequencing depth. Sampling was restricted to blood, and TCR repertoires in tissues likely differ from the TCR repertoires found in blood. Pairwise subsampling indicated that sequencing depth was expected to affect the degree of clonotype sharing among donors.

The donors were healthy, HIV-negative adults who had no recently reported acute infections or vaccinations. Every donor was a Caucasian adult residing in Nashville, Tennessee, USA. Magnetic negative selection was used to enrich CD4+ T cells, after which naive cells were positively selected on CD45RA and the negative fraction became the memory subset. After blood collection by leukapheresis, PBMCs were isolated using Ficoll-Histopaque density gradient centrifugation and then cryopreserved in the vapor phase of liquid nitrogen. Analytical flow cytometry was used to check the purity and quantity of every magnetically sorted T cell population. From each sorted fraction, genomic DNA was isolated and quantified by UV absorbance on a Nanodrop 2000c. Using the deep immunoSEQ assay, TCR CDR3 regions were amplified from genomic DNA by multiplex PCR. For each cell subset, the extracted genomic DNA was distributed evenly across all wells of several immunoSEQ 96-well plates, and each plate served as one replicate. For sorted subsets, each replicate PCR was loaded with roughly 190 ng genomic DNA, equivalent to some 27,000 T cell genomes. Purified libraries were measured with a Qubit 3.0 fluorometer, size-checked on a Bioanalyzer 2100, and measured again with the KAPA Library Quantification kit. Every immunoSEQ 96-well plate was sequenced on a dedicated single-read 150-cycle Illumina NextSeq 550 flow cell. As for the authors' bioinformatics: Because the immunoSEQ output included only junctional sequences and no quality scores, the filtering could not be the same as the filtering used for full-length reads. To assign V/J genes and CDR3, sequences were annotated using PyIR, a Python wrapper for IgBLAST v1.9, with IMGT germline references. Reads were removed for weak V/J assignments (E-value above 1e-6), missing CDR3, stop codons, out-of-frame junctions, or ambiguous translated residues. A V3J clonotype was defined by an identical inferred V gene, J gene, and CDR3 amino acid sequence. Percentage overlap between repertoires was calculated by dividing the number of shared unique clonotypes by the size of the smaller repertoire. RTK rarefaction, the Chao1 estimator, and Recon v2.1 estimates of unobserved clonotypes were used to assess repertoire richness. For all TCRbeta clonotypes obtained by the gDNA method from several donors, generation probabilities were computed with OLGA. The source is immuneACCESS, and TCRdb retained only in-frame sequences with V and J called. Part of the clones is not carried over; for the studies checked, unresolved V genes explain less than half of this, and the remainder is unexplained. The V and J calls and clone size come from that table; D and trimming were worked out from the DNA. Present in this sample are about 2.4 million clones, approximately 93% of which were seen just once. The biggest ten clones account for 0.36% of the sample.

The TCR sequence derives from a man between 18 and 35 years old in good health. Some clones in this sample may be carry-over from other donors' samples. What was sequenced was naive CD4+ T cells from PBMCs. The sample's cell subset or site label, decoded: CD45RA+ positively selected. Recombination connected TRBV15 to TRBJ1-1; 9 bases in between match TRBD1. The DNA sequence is TGTGCCACCAGCAGAGAACCCAACAGGGGGCTGAACACTGAAGCTTTCTTT. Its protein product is CATSREPNRGLNTEAFF.